This TCR beta chain came from a study of blood T cell repertoires in COVID-19. Study-level background: Sites across the United States, Italy and Spain contributed samples from acute and convalescent COVID-19. The analysed material was cDNA or gDNA that came from T cells, B-cell-depleted T cells, or PBMCs.

V dropped 1 base and J dropped 0; count of bases not matched to a gene: 4. The CDR3 has 17 residues. The V gene's germline CDR1 is SGHRS and CDR2 YFSETQ. This clone came up once. The authors' processing: Using reference gene primer amplification, nucleated cell counts were estimated. Sequenced by immunoSEQ multiplex PCR; TCRdb stores in-frame clones only, minus some. The V and J calls and the clone size are those of that table, but D and trimming were determined from the DNA. The sample lists nearly 80,000 clones, 65% to 85% occurring once. The source is a man aged 60-69 years with active or convalescent COVID-19. The sequencing input was peripheral blood. The chain is built from TRBV5-1 and TRBJ2-1; 10 bases line up with TRBD2. The CDR3 reads CASSLFASGSSYNEQFF. In nucleotides, the CDR3 is TGCGCCAGCAGCTTGTTTGCTAGCGGGAGCTCCTACAATGAGCAGTTCTTC.